Each of the 18 T cell receptor beta chains below was sequenced from the same sample in a study of T cell changes during pregnancy in multiple sclerosis. The table came from immunoSEQ multiplex PCR; TCRdb's copy has only in-frame clones and leaves some out. This table has under 40,000 clones, 92% appearing once. The sample in question was CD8+ T cells from peripheral blood mononuclear cells, obtained before pregnancy. The receptors shown here come from a female donor with multiple sclerosis, enrolled in a pregnancy study.

This chain uses TRBV9 with TRBJ2-2; D remains ambiguous. V was pared by 3 bases and J by 0 bases, with 3 bases between. The CDR3 consists of 13 residues. The germline V gene encodes CDR1 SGDLS and CDR2 YYNGEE. The CDR3 region is CASSASNTGELFF. In DNA form, the CDR3 reads TGTGCCAGCAGCGCATCGAACACCGGGGAGCTGTTTTTT.

The V call is TRBV7-9, the J call TRBJ1-1; D gene ambiguous. The CDR3 has 12 residues. Germline CDR1 is SEHNR and CDR2 is FQNEAQ (reference sequence). V was trimmed by 6 bases and J by 1 base, leaving 6 bases between them. CDR3 DNA: TGTGCCAGCAGGGGAGGGAACACTGAAGCTTTCTTT. Encoded protein: CASRGGNTEAFF. Complete variable domain (other parts from reference TRBV7-9 and TRBJ1-1): DTGVSQNPRHKITKRGQNVTFRCDPISEHNRLYWYRQTLGQGPEFLTYFQNEAQLEKSRLLSDRFSAERPKGSFSTLEIQRTEQGDSAMYLCASRGGNTEAFFGQGTRLTVV.

The chain employs TRBV28 and TRBJ2-1; 10 positions agree with TRBD1. V trimming: 5 bases; J trimming: 7 bases; junction bases outside the gene matches: 14. The CDR3 totals 17 residues. CDR1 is MDHEN and CDR2 is SYDVKM in the germline V gene. In nucleotides, the CDR3 is TGTGCCAGCAGTCACGAAATTGGGACAGGGGCAGGGAATGAGCAGTTCTTC. Its translation is CASSHEIGTGAGNEQFF.

The V gene is TRBV5-4, the J gene TRBJ2-3; 11 bases line up with TRBD2. V dropped 1 base and J dropped 5; count of bases not matched to a gene: 9. In germline, CDR1 is SGHNT, CDR2 YYREEE (reference sequence). The CDR3 runs to 17 residues. CDR3 loop: CASSLSHSGGAVDTQYF. The CDR3 nucleotides are TGTGCCAGCAGCTTGTCCCATAGCGGGGGGGCGGTAGATACGCAGTATTTT.

This clone was seen only once. The chain joins TRBV15 to TRBJ2-2; 10 positions agree with TRBD1. Unmatched junction bases numbered 12, after V lost 7 bases and J lost 4 bases. Germline-derived CDR1 and CDR2 are LNHNV and YYDKDF (reference sequence). This CDR3 region has 17 residues. The chain's CDR3 is CATKDLTGQGITGELFF. The CDR3 bases are TGTGCCACCAAAGATTTAACGGGACAGGGGATCACCGGGGAGCTGTTTTTT. The full variable domain, rest sourced from reference TRBV15 and TRBJ2-2, is DAMVIQNPRYQVTQFGKPVTLSCSQTLNHNVMYWYQQKSSQAPKLLFHYYDKDFNNEADTPDNFQSRRPNTSFCFLDIRSPGLGDTAMYLCATKDLTGQGITGELFFGEGSRLTVL.

There are a few counts of this clone. The chain recombines TRBV9 with TRBJ1-1; TRBD1 might be the D (6 bases). CDR1 is SGDLS, CDR2 YYNGEE, per germline. The ends were cut back, 10 bases at V and 0 bases at J, with 13 bases in the middle. This CDR3 has 13 amino acids. CDR3 nucleotide sequence: TGTGCCTCGGGGGGGACAATGAACACTGAAGCTTTCTTT. It is translated as CASGGTMNTEAFF.

J is TRBJ2-1 and V is TRBV5-6; D may be TRBD2 (6 bases). CDR3 length: 15 amino acids. Trimming left V 4 bases short and J 6 bases short, with 17 bases between. Germline CDR1 reads SGHDT; CDR2 reads YYEEEE. CDR3 coding DNA: TGTGCCAGCAGCCCCAACTTAAACGGGGGCAATGAGCAGTTCTTC. Translating gives CASSPNLNGGNEQFF.

The rearrangement joins TRBV9 to TRBJ2-1, with TRBD2 identical over 7 bases. Unmatched junction bases numbered 5, after V lost 3 bases and J lost 8 bases. CDR1 is SGDLS and CDR2 is YYNGEE in the germline V gene. This CDR3 spans 13 amino acids. In DNA form, the CDR3 reads TGTGCCAGCAGCGAACCTAGCGGCTATGAGCAGTTCTTC. Protein sequence: CASSEPSGYEQFF.

The chain couples TRBV9 to TRBJ2-3; D gene unclear. In germline, CDR1 is SGDLS, CDR2 YYNGEE. V lost 0 bases, J lost 4 bases, and 18 bases lay in between. This CDR3 contains 17 residues. CDR3 nucleotide sequence: TGTGCCAGCAGCGTAGCCCATAACCAGAATTCCCCAGATACGCAGTATTTT. The encoded protein is CASSVAHNQNSPDTQYF. The entire variable domain, with the rest obtained from reference TRBV9 and TRBJ2-3, is as follows: DSGVTQTPKHLITATGQRVTLRCSPRSGDLSVYWYQQSLDQGLQFLIQYYNGEERAKGNILERFSAQQFPDLHSELNLSSLELGDSALYFCASSVAHNQNSPDTQYFGPGTRLTVL.

This clone was found a few times. This sequence joins TRBV7-9 and TRBJ2-7, with 7 bases that match TRBD1. Germline lookup yields CDR1 SEHNR and CDR2 FQNEAQ (reference sequence). After removal of 2 bases from V and 2 bases from J, the junction contained 9 bases not matched to a gene. The CDR3 length is 16 residues. The CDR3 region is CASSLIDRTGAYEQYF. DNA for the CDR3: TGTGCCAGCAGCTTAATCGACCGGACAGGAGCCTACGAGCAGTACTTC.

The genes are TRBV27 and TRBJ2-5, with D perhaps matching TRBD2 (6 bases). This CDR3 has 14 amino acids. CDR1 MNHEY and CDR2 SMNVEV come from the germline V gene (reference sequence). Trimming removed 5 bases at V and 4 bases at J, with 14 bases between. In DNA form, the CDR3 reads TGTGCCAGCAGTCGCTCAGGCGGGATAGAGACCCAGTACTTC. This gives the protein CASSRSGGIETQYF.

The rearrangement links TRBV27 to TRBJ1-3, with TRBD1 as a possible D gene (6 bases). The CDR3 loop spans 15 amino acids. The germline CDR1 and CDR2 sequences are MNHEY and SMNVEV (reference sequence). V lost 5 bases and J lost 0, with 11 bases in between. The CDR3 region is CASSPDRSSGNTIYF. The CDR3 DNA reads TGTGCCAGCAGTCCGGACAGAAGCTCTGGAAACACCATATATTTT.

V usage is TRBV12-1 and J usage is TRBJ2-7; TRBD2 is taken as the D call from the table, unchecked against the DNA. TRBV12-1 constitutes a pseudogene. The CDR3 has 13 residues. CDR3: CASSGLILYEQYF. The CDR3, as DNA: TGTGCCAGCAGCGGACTCATCCTCTACGAGCAGTACTTC.

The rearrangement links TRBV9 to TRBJ1-2; D not resolved. With 0 bases removed from V and 2 bases from J, the gap between germline ends came to 5 bases. The CDR3 totals 13 residues. Germline V gene sequence: CDR1 SGDLS, CDR2 YYNGEE. Here the CDR3 reads CASSVGGNYGYTF. The CDR3, as DNA: TGTGCCAGCAGCGTAGGAGGGAACTATGGCTACACCTTC.

V and J are TRBV7-9 and TRBJ2-5; D may be TRBD1 (6 bases). Trimming shortened V by 5 bases and J by 3 bases, and 10 bases separated the two germline ends. Germline CDR1 reads SEHNR; CDR2 reads FQNEAQ (reference sequence). This CDR3 is built from 13 residues. The CDR3 is CASSVTGKETQYF. The DNA of the CDR3 is TGTGCCAGCAGCGTCACAGGGAAAGAGACCCAGTACTTC.

This chain joins TRBV4-1 and TRBJ1-1; 10 bases fit TRBD1. The CDR3 sequence is 16 residues long. CDR1 MGHRA and CDR2 YSYEKL come from the germline V gene. With 0 bases clipped from V and 4 bases from J, the junction kept 5 bases outside the gene matches. The CDR3 bases are TGCGCCAGCAGCCAAGACCGGGACAGGGGAAGCACTGAAGCTTTCTTT. Amino acid sequence: CASSQDRDRGSTEAFF.

This clone was observed a few times. CDR3 coding DNA: TGTGCCAGCAGCGTAGAAACAGGGTATGGCTACACCTTC. It is translated as CASSVETGYGYTF. This rearrangement joins TRBV9 to TRBJ1-2, with D possibly being TRBD1 (6 bases). V was clipped by 0 bases and J by 5 bases, with 8 bases between them. Germline values: CDR1 SGDLS, CDR2 YYNGEE. This CDR3 region has 13 residues.

The chain carries TRBV4-1 and TRBJ1-2; D is possibly TRBD1 (6 bases). The length of the CDR3 is 14 residues. CDR1 and CDR2 (germline): MGHRA, YSYEKL. Trimming took 5 bases from V and 3 from J, leaving 13 bases between them. The CDR3 DNA is TGCGCCAGCAGCTCTAGACAGGCGGACTATGGCTACACCTTC. Translated: CASSSRQADYGYTF.